This paragraph covers one T cell receptor (beta chain) sequence. Its target is not known. Germline is not matched at one junction end, which may reflect a read error. This CDR3 is 14 amino acids long. The germline V gene has CDR1 SNHLY and CDR2 FYNNEI. This record comes from a study of read filtering for tumor transcriptome and immune sequencing. Study-level findings and limits: Approximately 82% of IR-seq clonotypes had a single read, yet these held roughly 3.3% of reads.

This library used approximately 390 ng RNA and molecular barcoded adaptors spanning alpha/delta and beta/gamma chains. MiXCR was run by TCRdb on the reads, yielding one entry per CDR3 protein. The top ten clones hold about 14% of a sample with about 47,000 distinct CDR3 sequences, less than 15% of them seen once. The origin of this receptor is a donor aged 40 or over with multiple myeloma. The sample taken for sequencing was a population of CD138-negative cells sorted from bone marrow. This chain connects TRBV2 to TRBJ1-4; D is perhaps TRBD1 (6 bases). CDR3 coding DNA: TGTGCCAGCAGAATTCAGGGGACTGGAGAAAAACGGTTTTTT. Protein product: CASRIQGTGEKRFF.